A single sample is the source of the 2 T cell receptor beta chains below, sequenced in a study of CD8+ T cells in alopecia areata. The sequencing template was cDNA reverse transcribed from extracted RNA. The table came from immunoSEQ multiplex PCR; TCRdb's copy has only in-frame clones and leaves some out. This sample has some 200,000 clones, with 59% found just once. The sample consisted of CD4+ T cells sorted from blood, taken at week 0. Receptors originate from a human donor with alopecia areata.

This clone was counted a single time. J is TRBJ2-7 and V is TRBV6-1; no clear D gene. The CDR3 is 10 amino acids. The germline CDR1 and CDR2 sequences are MNHNS and SASEGT. Trimming removed 6 bases at V and 3 bases at J, with 3 bases between. This CDR3 is CASSDYEQYF. CDR3 nucleotides: TGTGCCAGCAGCGACTACGAGCAGTACTTC.

This sequence joins TRBV7-2 and TRBJ2-6, with TRBD1 matching 7 bases. Germline trimming cut 3 bases from V and 1 base from J; bases unmatched to any gene: 0. Germline V lookup: CDR1 SGHTA, CDR2 FQGNSA. The CDR3 extends over 15 amino acids. The CDR3 region is CASSFRGSGANVLTF. In DNA, the CDR3 is TGTGCCAGCAGCTTCAGGGGGTCTGGGGCCAACGTCCTGACTTTC.